These 14 T cell receptor beta chains were sequenced from one sample in a study of T cell repertoires in cytomegalovirus infection. Their antigens remain unidentified. MiXCR, run by TCRdb on the reads, gives a single entry per CDR3 protein. The sample has about a million distinct CDR3 sequences, more than 25% seen once. The sequencing used cultured CD8+ T cells from PBMCs, collected from culture after CMV antigen stimulation. The receptors derive from a human donor in good health (CMV status not recorded). Some clones in this sample may be carry-over from other donors' samples.

The rearrangement joins TRBV6-2 or TRBV6-3 to TRBJ2-7; 9 bases align to TRBD1. Germline CDR1 is MNHEY and CDR2 is SVGEGT. This CDR3 spans 15 amino acids. V was pared by 5 bases and J by 2 bases, with 7 bases of the junction left unmatched. The CDR3 region is CASSDPGQGTYEQYV. The CDR3 DNA follows: TGTGCCAGCAGTGATCCCGGACAGGGGACCTACGAGCAGTACGTC.

This chain uses TRBV27 with TRBJ2-5; TRBD2 might be the D (6 bases). Per germline, CDR1 MNHEY and CDR2 SMNVEV (reference sequence). The CDR3 is 16 residues long. V dropped 3 bases and J dropped 12 bases, with 26 bases sitting between them. In nucleotides, the CDR3 is TGTGCCAGCAGTTTGGCAGGGTTGCGACCTGGGACTGATGAGTACTTC. Encoded protein: CASSLAGLRPGTDEYF.

Note on this clonotype: A much larger clone differs by one base, so this may be a read error. The gene calls are TRBV7-2 and TRBJ1-5, with TRBD1 matching over 8 bases. The V segment lost 5 bases and the J segment 6 bases; nucleotides outside the gene matches: 15. Germline values: CDR1 SGHTA, CDR2 FQGNSA. The CDR3 loop spans 17 amino acids. The CDR3 reads CASSLWGVQGATQPQHF. The CDR3 coding sequence is TGTGCCAGCAGCCTCTGGGGAGTGCAGGGGGCGACTCAGCCCCAGCATTTT.

The sample holds one count of this clonotype. The chain has TRBV7-9 and TRBJ1-6; TRBD1 is a possible D gene (5 bases). V was pared by 3 bases and J by 7 bases, with 13 bases between. Germline loops: CDR1 SEHNR, CDR2 FQNEAQ (reference sequence). The CDR3 has 15 residues. For the CDR3, the DNA is TGTGCCAGCAGCTTCCCAGGGCCGAGCAATTCACCCCTCCACTTT. Encoded protein: CASSFPGPSNSPLHF. The full variable domain, in which reference TRBV7-9 and TRBJ1-6 provide the parts outside the CDR3, is DTGVSQNPRHKITKRGQNVTFRCDPISEHNRLYWYRQTLGQGPEFLTYFQNEAQLEKSRLLSDRFSAERPKGSFSTLEIQRTEQGDSAMYLCASSFPGPSNSPLHFGNGTRLTVT.

Remarks on this clonotype: This may arise from a read error, as a much more abundant clone is one base away. The chain recombines TRBV7-9 with TRBJ2-2; D not certain. V lost 6 bases to trimming and J lost 4 bases, with 12 bases between them. Germline-derived CDR1 and CDR2 are SEHNR and FQNEAQ (reference sequence). This CDR3 has 14 amino acids. As DNA, the CDR3 is TGTGCCAGCAGTCGTACCCCCATCACCGGGGAGCTGTTTTTT. Amino acids: CASSRTPITGELFF. Full variable domain (missing parts from reference TRBV7-9 and TRBJ2-2): DTGVSQNPRHKITKRGQNVTFRCDPISEHNRLYWYRQTLGQGPEFLTYFQNEAQLEKSRLLSDRFSAERPKGSFSTLEIQRTEQGDSAMYLCASSRTPITGELFFGEGSRLTVL.

This clonotype was seen a few times. The rearrangement joins TRBV4-3 to TRBJ1-3, with 7 bases lining up with TRBD1. Per the germline V gene, CDR1 is LGHNA and CDR2 is YSLEER. V lost 1 base, J lost 3 bases, and 6 bases stayed unmatched. There are 16 residues in the CDR3. CDR3: CASSQATGFFGNTIYF. DNA for the CDR3: TGCGCCAGCAGCCAAGCGACAGGGTTCTTTGGAAACACCATATATTTT.

This chain uses TRBV6-1 with TRBJ2-3; TRBD1 matches 9 bases. Germline V gene data show CDR1 as MNHNS and CDR2 as SASEGT. CDR3 length: 15 residues. V lost 6 bases and J lost 5; bases outside the gene matches: 9. Here the CDR3 DNA reads TGTGCCAGCAGCCCCGGGACAGGGAGGGGAGATACGCAGTATTTT. Translation: CASSPGTGRGDTQYF.

This chain joins TRBV6-1 and TRBJ2-5, with a possible D match to TRBD2 (5 bases). Germline CDR1 MNHNS, CDR2 SASEGT. V was pared by 0 bases and J by 5 bases, with 13 bases between. The CDR3 runs to 15 residues. CDR3 nucleotides: TGTGCCAGCAGTGAAGCGCCGGGAAGAGGGGAGACCCAGTACTTC. Residues: CASSEAPGRGETQYF.

This clonotype was recorded a few times. V is TRBV9 and J is TRBJ1-6, with TRBD1 as a possible D gene (5 bases). V was trimmed by 0 bases and J by 8 bases, leaving 12 bases between them. This CDR3 has 15 residues. Germline V gene sequence: CDR1 SGDLS, CDR2 YYNGEE. CDR3 nucleotides: TGTGCCAGCAGCGTAGGGGGGGACGGATATTCACCCCTCCACTTT. Residues: CASSVGGDGYSPLHF.

The V call is TRBV6-5, the J call TRBJ2-7; 9 positions match TRBD1. Germline loops: CDR1 MNHEY, CDR2 SVGAGI. Trimming cost V 2 bases and J 6 bases; bases outside gene matches: 5. This CDR3 contains 14 residues. In DNA, the CDR3 is TGTGCCAGCAGTTACGGGACAGGGAAGGGCGAGCAGTACTTC. Translated, it gives CASSYGTGKGEQYF.

The rearrangement uses TRBV10-3 and TRBJ2-7; the D gene is possibly TRBD2 (5 bases). Trimming removed 0 bases from V and 7 bases from J, with 16 bases in between. Germline V gene sequence: CDR1 ENHRY, CDR2 SYGVKD. The CDR3 is made up of 15 amino acids. The CDR3 sequence is CAISESTRRGIEQYF. In DNA form, the CDR3 reads TGTGCCATCAGTGAGTCCACTAGACGAGGTATAGAGCAGTACTTC.

This chain links TRBV6-8 with TRBJ2-1; D is possibly TRBD1 or TRBD2 (7 bases each). The CDR3 totals 16 residues. From germline, CDR1 is MNHGY and CDR2 SAAAGT. The germline V and J ends were trimmed by 2 bases and 4 bases, with 15 bases remaining between them. The CDR3 here is CASSYRQGEGYNEQFF. As DNA, the CDR3 is TGTGCCAGCAGTTACCGCCAGGGGGAGGGGTACAATGAGCAGTTCTTC.

The gene calls are TRBV28 and TRBJ2-1, with 7 bases aligning to TRBD1. The junction had 5 bases not matched to a gene; V was cut back by 8 bases and J by 7 bases. CDR3 size: 12 residues. CDR1 MDHEN and CDR2 SYDVKM come from the germline V gene. The CDR3 sequence: CASLKQGNEQFF. Here the CDR3 DNA reads TGTGCCAGCCTTAAACAGGGGAATGAGCAGTTCTTC.

Turning to this clonotype: Possible read error: a much larger clone is one base away. The chain has TRBV7-6 and TRBJ1-1; no firm D call. Deletions cut 3 bases from V and 0 bases from J, with 8 bases between. This CDR3 is 14 amino acids long. The germline V gene encodes CDR1 SGHVS and CDR2 FNYEAQ. The CDR3, as DNA: TGTGCCAGCAGCTTGTCCCACGTGAACACTGAAGCTTTCTTT. Its protein product is CASSLSHVNTEAFF.